The clone carrying this T cell receptor beta chain was observed a handful of times. One entry per CDR3 protein results from TCRdb running MiXCR on the 5' RACE reads. This sample yields under 300,000 distinct CDR3 sequences, of which 11% to 15% are seen a single time; under 9.5% belongs to the top ten. The data derive from a study of identical twins. The receptor's source is a young woman in good health. Material for sequencing was memory (CD45RO+) T cells sorted from blood.

The CDR3, as DNA: TGCAGTGCTAGTAGAGGGGGGGTTAATTCACCCCTCCACTTT. It yields the protein CSASRGGVNSPLHF. The chain links TRBV20-1 to TRBJ1-6; weak D call: TRBD1 (6 bases). The CDR3 contains 14 residues. From germline, CDR1 is DFQATT and CDR2 SNEGSKA (reference sequence). The V gene lost 3 bases and the J gene lost 6 bases, with 12 bases spanning the gap.